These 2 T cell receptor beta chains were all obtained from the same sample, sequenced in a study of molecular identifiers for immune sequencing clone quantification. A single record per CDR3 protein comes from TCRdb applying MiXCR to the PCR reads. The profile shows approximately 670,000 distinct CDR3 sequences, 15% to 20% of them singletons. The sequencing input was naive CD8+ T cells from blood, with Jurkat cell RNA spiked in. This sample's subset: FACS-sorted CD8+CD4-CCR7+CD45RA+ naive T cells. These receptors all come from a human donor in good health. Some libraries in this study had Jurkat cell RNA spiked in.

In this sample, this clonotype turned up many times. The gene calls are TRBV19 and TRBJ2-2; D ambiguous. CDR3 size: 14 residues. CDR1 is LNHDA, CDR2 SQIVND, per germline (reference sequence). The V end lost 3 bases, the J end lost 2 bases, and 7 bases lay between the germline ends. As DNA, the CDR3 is TGTGCCAGTAGTATTGTAGAAAACACCGGGGAGCTGTTTTTT. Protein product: CASSIVENTGELFF.

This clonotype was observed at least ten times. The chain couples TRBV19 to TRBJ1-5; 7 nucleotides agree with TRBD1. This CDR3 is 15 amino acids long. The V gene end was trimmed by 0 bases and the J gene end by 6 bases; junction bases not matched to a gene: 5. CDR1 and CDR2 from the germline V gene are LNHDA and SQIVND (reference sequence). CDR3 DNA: TGTGCCAGTAGTATAGAGGAAGGGGGCGTTCAGCCCCAGCATTTT. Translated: CASSIEEGGVQPQHF.